The TCR beta chain described here comes from a study of blood T cell repertoires in COVID-19. Study summary: Researchers got acute and convalescent COVID-19 samples from the United States, Italy and Spain. T cells, B-cell-depleted T cells, or PBMCs supplied cDNA or gDNA.

Germline trimming cut 2 bases from V and 4 bases from J; bases unmatched to any gene: 13. CDR1 and CDR2 from the germline V gene are LGHNA and YSLEER. This CDR3 is built from 17 residues. Sequenced by immunoSEQ multiplex PCR; TCRdb stores in-frame clones only, minus some. The table lists about 67,000 clones, about nine tenths of them singletons. This clonotype was sampled from a man aged 50 or older with active COVID-19. The chain couples TRBV4-3 to TRBJ1-1, with TRBD1 matching over 7 bases. Material for sequencing was peripheral blood. The CDR3 region is CASSQHPTTGLFTEAFF. CDR3 DNA: TGCGCCAGCAGCCAACACCCAACGACAGGGCTTTTCACTGAAGCTTTCTTT.